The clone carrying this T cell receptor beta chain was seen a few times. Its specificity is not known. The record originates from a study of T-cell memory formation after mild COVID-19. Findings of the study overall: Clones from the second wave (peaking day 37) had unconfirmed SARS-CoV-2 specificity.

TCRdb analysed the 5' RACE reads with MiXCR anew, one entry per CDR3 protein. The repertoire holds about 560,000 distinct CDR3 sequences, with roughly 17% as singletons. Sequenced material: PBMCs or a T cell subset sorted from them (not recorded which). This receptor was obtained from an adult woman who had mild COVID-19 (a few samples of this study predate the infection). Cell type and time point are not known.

The CDR3 loop is CASSQDLGLATQTQYF. The CDR3 region has the DNA TGTGCCAGCAGCCAAGATCTCGGACTAGCCACTCAGACCCAGTACTTC. The chain links TRBV4-2 to TRBJ2-5; 8 bases match TRBD2. CDR1 and CDR2 (germline): LGHNA, YNFKEQ. J gave up 6 bases and V 0 bases, and 9 bases lay outside the gene matches. This CDR3 has 16 residues.